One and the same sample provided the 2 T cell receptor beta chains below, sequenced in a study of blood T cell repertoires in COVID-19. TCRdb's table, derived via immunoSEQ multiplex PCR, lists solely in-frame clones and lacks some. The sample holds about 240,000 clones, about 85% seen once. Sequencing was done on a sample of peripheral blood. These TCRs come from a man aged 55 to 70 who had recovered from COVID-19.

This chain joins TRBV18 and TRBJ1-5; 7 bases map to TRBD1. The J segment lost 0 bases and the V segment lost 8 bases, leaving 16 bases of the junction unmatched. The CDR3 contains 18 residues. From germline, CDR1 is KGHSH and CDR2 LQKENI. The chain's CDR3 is CASRPTGAFPNSNQPQHF. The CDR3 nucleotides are TGTGCCAGCCGTCCAACAGGGGCCTTCCCCAATAGCAATCAGCCCCAGCATTTT.

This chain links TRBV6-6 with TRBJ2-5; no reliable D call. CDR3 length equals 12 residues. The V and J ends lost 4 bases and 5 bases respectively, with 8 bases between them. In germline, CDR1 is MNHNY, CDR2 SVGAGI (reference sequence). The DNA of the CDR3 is TGTGCCAGCAGTTCCACCGCGGAGACCCAGTACTTC. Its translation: CASSSTAETQYF.